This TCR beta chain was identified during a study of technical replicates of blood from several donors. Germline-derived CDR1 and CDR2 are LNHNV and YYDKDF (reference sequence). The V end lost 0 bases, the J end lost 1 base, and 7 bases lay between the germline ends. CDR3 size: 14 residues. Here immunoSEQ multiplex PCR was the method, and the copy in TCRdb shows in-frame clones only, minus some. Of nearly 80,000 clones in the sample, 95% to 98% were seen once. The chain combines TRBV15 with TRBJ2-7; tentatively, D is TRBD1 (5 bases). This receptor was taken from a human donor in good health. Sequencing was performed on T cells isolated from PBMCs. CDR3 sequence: CATSREGLSYEQYF. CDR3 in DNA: TGTGCCACCAGCAGAGAGGGGCTATCCTACGAGCAGTACTTC. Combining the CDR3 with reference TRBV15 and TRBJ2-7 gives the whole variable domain DAMVIQNPRYQVTQFGKPVTLSCSQTLNHNVMYWYQQKSSQAPKLLFHYYDKDFNNEADTPDNFQSRRPNTSFCFLDIRSPGLGDTAMYLCATSREGLSYEQYFGPGTRLTVT.